This is a list of T cell receptor beta chains from one sample in a study of regulatory T cells in long-lasting Graves disease. TCRdb re-analysed the multiplex PCR reads in MiXCR, keeping a single row per CDR3 protein. This sample has around 500,000 distinct CDR3 sequences; 9.5% to 15% occur once, and the top ten carry approximately 9.6%. A further study also used this sample, focusing on T cells in Graves' hyperthyroidism and ophthalmopathy.

The starting material was peripheral blood mononuclear cells (PBMCs), obtained at new diagnosis, from a patient treated with antithyroid drugs. The source of these receptors is a woman aged 25 to 45 with Graves disease. The CDR3 runs from the conserved cysteine through the conserved F or W. Fields, in order: J gene, D gene, clone size, CDR3 length, V gene, CDR3 DNA, CDR3 protein. A D gene is named only where the DNA matches it firmly. The listing skips clone size in some rows; elsewhere it reads once, few, many or a size class.

>TRBJ1-5|-|many|17|TRBV6-1
TGTGCCAGCAGTGAAAATCAAGGTTGGAGTCTTATGTCAACCCAGCATTTT
CASSENQGWSLMSTQHF
>TRBJ2-3|-|many|17|TRBV20-1
TGCAGTGCTCTATTGGGAGTAGCCGGCGGAACCACAGATACGCAGTATTTT
CSALLGVAGGTTDTQYF
>TRBJ2-7|-|-|11|TRBV29-1
TGCAGCGTTTTGGCAGACTACGAGCAGTACTTC
CSVLADYEQYF
>TRBJ2-1|TRBD2|-|15|TRBV5-1
TGCGCCAGCGGGTTAGCGGGAGGGATCGACAATGAGCAGTTCTTC
CASGLAGGIDNEQFF
>TRBJ2-3|TRBD2|-|13|TRBV7-9
TGTGCCAGCAGCTTAGGGACTAGCGGGAGATCGTACTTC
CASSLGTSGRSYF
>TRBJ2-5|TRBD2|many|14|TRBV28
TGTGCCAGCAGTTTCGGCGGGAGACAAGAGACCCAGTACTTC
CASSFGGRQETQYF
>TRBJ1-5|-|-|15|TRBV12-3/TRBV12-4
TGTGCCAGCAGTTTAGGGCAGGCTACCCGGGAGCCCCAGCATTTT
CASSLGQATREPQHF
>TRBJ2-7|TRBD1|many|14|TRBV6-5
TGTGCCAGCAGTTACCAGGGGGCAGGGTACGAGCAGTACTTC
CASSYQGAGYEQYF
>TRBJ2-2|TRBD2|-|14|TRBV2
TGTGCCACCCGGACTAGCGGCTACACCGGGGAGCTGTTTTTT
CATRTSGYTGELFF
>TRBJ2-1|TRBD2|few|13|TRBV5-6
TGTGCCAGCAGCTTCGGGGGGGTCGATGAGCAGTTCTTC
CASSFGGVDEQFF
>TRBJ2-1|TRBD2|-|19|TRBV4-3
TGCGCCAGCAGCCAAGATCCCCGGAGGGCTAGCGGGAGTGGTAATGAGCAGTTCTTC
CASSQDPRRASGSGNEQFF
>TRBJ1-5|-|-|14|TRBV19
TGTGCCAGTACCTACACCGGCCCCAATCAGCCCCAGCATTTT
CASTYTGPNQPQHF
>TRBJ1-2|-|many|15|TRBV6-1
TGTGCCAGCAGTACAACCGCCACAGGAATCCATGGCTACACCTTC
CASSTTATGIHGYTF
>TRBJ2-1|-|many|15|TRBV9
TGTGCCAGCAGCGTAGTGGCCCAGTCCTACAATGAGCAGTTCTTC
CASSVVAQSYNEQFF
>TRBJ2-2|TRBD2|few|14|TRBV4-1
TGCGCCAGCAGCTCCCGGGAGGACTCCGGGGAGCTGTTTTTT
CASSSREDSGELFF
>TRBJ2-5|-|many|14|TRBV11-3
TGTGCCAGCAGCTTTACGCGGAGAAAAGAGACCCAGTACTTC
CASSFTRRKETQYF
>TRBJ2-1|-|-|14|TRBV29-1
TGCAGCGTTAAAACTACGACTACTTACAATGAGCAGTTCTTC
CSVKTTTTYNEQFF
>TRBJ2-5|-|many|11|TRBV20-1
TGCAGTGCTTCGGACAGAGAGACCCAGTACTTC
CSASDRETQYF
>TRBJ1-2|-|many|15|TRBV27
TGTGCCAGCAGTTTCTCGAGGGTTTCAGGGCATGGCTACACCTTC
CASSFSRVSGHGYTF
>TRBJ2-1|-|many|15|TRBV11-2
TGTGCCAGCAGCTTAGAAGGCCCCCGCTACAATGAGCAGTTCTTC
CASSLEGPRYNEQFF
>TRBJ2-1|TRBD2|many|15|TRBV2
TGTGCCAGCAGTGACCTGCGGGAGGGCCCCGATGAGCAGTTCTTC
CASSDLREGPDEQFF
>TRBJ2-3|-|many|16|TRBV6-5
TGTGCCAGCAGTTTGGACCAAGCCGGAGGCACAGATACGCAGTATTTT
CASSLDQAGGTDTQYF
>TRBJ1-1|-|many|14|TRBV11-2
TGTGCCAGCAGCTTAACACGGGAGAACACTGAAGCTTTCTTT
CASSLTRENTEAFF
>TRBJ2-4|-|many|12|TRBV5-4
TGTGCCAGCAGTTTCGGGCCAAACATTCAGTACTTC
CASSFGPNIQYF
>TRBJ2-7|TRBD1|-|14|TRBV28
TGTGCCAGCAGTATCGTAGGGGGCGAGTACGAGCAGTACTTC
CASSIVGGEYEQYF
>TRBJ2-2|-|-|16|TRBV25-1
TGTGCCAGCAGTGAATGGATAACAGAGAACACCGGGGAGCTGTTTTTT
CASSEWITENTGELFF
>TRBJ2-1|-|many|15|TRBV7-9
TGTGCCAGCAGCTTTGGGTATCCCTATGCTCATGAGCAGTTCTTC
CASSFGYPYAHEQFF
>TRBJ1-1|-|many|17|TRBV9
TGTGCCAGCAGCGTAGCGGTGGACAGTCCGGCGAACACTGAAGCTTTCTTT
CASSVAVDSPANTEAFF
>TRBJ2-1|-|few|14|TRBV6-2/TRBV6-3
TGTACCAGCAGTTACTCGGATATCAGGAATGAGCAGTTCTTC
CTSSYSDIRNEQFF
>TRBJ2-1|TRBD1|-|15|TRBV5-6
TGTGCCAGCAGCGCAATGACAGGGAATTACAATGAGCAGTTCTTC
CASSAMTGNYNEQFF
>TRBJ2-1|TRBD2|-|16|TRBV7-8
TGTGCCAGCAGCCCCCGCGGAAGCGGGAGCGCGGTTGAGCAGTTCTTC
CASSPRGSGSAVEQFF
>TRBJ1-2|TRBD1|many|15|TRBV12-3/TRBV12-4
TGTGCCAGCAGTCCGGGACAGGGCGTGGGCTATGGCTACACCTTC
CASSPGQGVGYGYTF
>TRBJ1-1|-|-|13|TRBV20-1
TGCAGTGCTACTCAAGCGGTGAACACTGAAGCTTTCTTT
CSATQAVNTEAFF
>TRBJ1-5|-|many|13|TRBV18
TGTGCCAGCTCACCCGGGGTAGATCAGCCCCAGCATTTT
CASSPGVDQPQHF
>TRBJ2-7|-|-|16|TRBV7-2
TGTGCCAGCAGCCCGGTAGGGAACTCCGGCATCTACGAGCAGTACTTC
CASSPVGNSGIYEQYF
>TRBJ2-1|TRBD1|many|12|TRBV19
TGTGCCAGCTCAACAGGGGGCAATGAGCAGTTCTTC
CASSTGGNEQFF
>TRBJ2-3|TRBD2|many|16|TRBV12-3/TRBV12-4
TGTGCCAGCAGTTTAACCCCGGGAGGATTCACAGATACGCAGTATTTT
CASSLTPGGFTDTQYF
>TRBJ2-3|-|few|14|TRBV29-1
TGCAGCGTGGGACGGCGTGGGGTGAAAGATACGCAGTATTTT
CSVGRRGVKDTQYF
>TRBJ2-2|-|few|14|TRBV4-2
TGTGCCAGCAGCCAAGGTCTAGCGCCCGGGGAGCTGTTTTTT
CASSQGLAPGELFF
>TRBJ1-5|-|-|14|TRBV20-1
TGCAGTGCTAGACCTAGAAGTAGCAATCAGCCCCAGCATTTT
CSARPRSSNQPQHF
>TRBJ2-3|TRBD2|few|12|TRBV11-3
TGTGCCAGCAGCCGCGGGAGAGATACGCAGTATTTT
CASSRGRDTQYF
>TRBJ2-7|-|many|14|TRBV29-1
TGCAGCGTTGGTGGCGCGGCGAATTATAACGAGCAGTACTTC
CSVGGAANYNEQYF
>TRBJ2-1|TRBD2|many|17|TRBV9
TGTGCCAGCAGCCTTCGGACTAGCGGGAGGTTCCACAATGAGCAGTTCTTC
CASSLRTSGRFHNEQFF
>TRBJ2-2|TRBD2|-|16|TRBV19
TGTGCCAGTAGTATGACGGGAGGTGCAAACACCGGGGAGCTGTTTTTT
CASSMTGGANTGELFF
>TRBJ2-6|TRBD1|few|18|TRBV7-2
TGTGCCAGCAGCCGCCGGACAGGGATAGGAACTGGGGCCAACGTCCTGACTTTC
CASSRRTGIGTGANVLTF
>TRBJ2-7|TRBD2|many|15|TRBV20-1
TGCAGTCTAATTAAGGCGGGAGGGATGTCCTACGAGCAGTACTTC
CSLIKAGGMSYEQYF
>TRBJ2-3|-|many|15|TRBV28
TGTGCCAGCAGCACCCAGAATGGTCTGGCAAATACGCAGTATTTT
CASSTQNGLANTQYF
>TRBJ1-6|-|many|12|TRBV28
TGTGCCAGCAGGGACAGCAATTCACCCCTCCACTTT
CASRDSNSPLHF